This TCR beta chain was captured by sequencing in a study of T cells in Graves' hyperthyroidism and ophthalmopathy. Study in general: The blood sample was taken at first diagnosis, before treatment began.

In this sample, this clonotype turned up a few times. It was RNA transcripts that yielded the amplified TCR beta CDR3 regions. A set of HTBI primers served as the primers for a first-round RT-PCR of the TCR CDR3. TCRdb redid the calling of the multiplex PCR reads with MiXCR, one entry per CDR3 protein. The sample includes over 350,000 distinct CDR3 sequences, roughly 20% seen only once; the top ten take roughly two fifths. The CDR3 loop spans 16 amino acids. Germline V CDR1 and CDR2: SQVTM, ANQGSEA. Deletions cut 2 bases from V and 0 bases from J, with 17 bases between. The source material was blood. The V and J genes are TRBV29-1 and TRBJ2-7; D uncertain. The clonotype was recovered from a man between 18 and 35 years old with Graves' ophthalmopathy. Here the CDR3 DNA reads TGCAGCGTTGAACCCCAGCTACTCGCTATCTCCTACGAGCAGTACTTC. Protein sequence: CSVEPQLLAISYEQYF.